These 8 T cell receptor beta chains were sequenced from one sample in a study of T cells in Graves' hyperthyroidism and ophthalmopathy. Amplified TCR beta CDR3 regions came from RNA transcripts. In the first-round RT-PCR of the TCR CDR3, the HTBI primer set was used. One entry per CDR3 protein, called by TCRdb with MiXCR from the multiplex PCR reads. The table has 500,000 to 600,000 distinct CDR3 sequences, about 45% seen once. The sample comprised peripheral blood or thyroid tissue (not recorded which). These receptors came from a woman aged 18 to 35 with Graves' hyperthyroidism.

This clonotype came up many times. V usage is TRBV5-6 and J usage is TRBJ1-4, with D possibly TRBD1 on 6 matching bases. Trimming left V 6 bases short and J 4 bases short, with 13 bases between. This CDR3 is built from 14 residues. Germline CDR1 and CDR2: SGHDT and YYEEEE. CDR3 residues: CASTDGQFNEKLFF. CDR3 sequence (DNA): TGTGCCAGCACAGACGGACAGTTTAATGAAAAACTGTTTTTT.

A note on this clonotype: At one of its ends the junction is not consistent with the germline gene, which may arise from a read error. This chain uses TRBV7-2 with TRBJ1-1; D is perhaps TRBD1 (5 bases). This CDR3 has 14 amino acids. Germline V gene sequence: CDR1 SGHTA, CDR2 FQGNSA. CDR3 sequence (DNA): TGTACCGGCAGCTTACTCCAGGGTGAGGCTGAAGCTTTCTTT. Amino acids: CTGSLLQGEAEAFF.

The rearrangement uses TRBV10-3 and TRBJ1-4, with unresolved D. CDR3 length: 11 residues. V lost 0 bases and J lost 8, with 1 base in between. Per the germline V gene, CDR1 is ENHRY and CDR2 is SYGVKD. CDR3: CAISESEKLFF. The CDR3 DNA follows: TGTGCCATCAGTGAGTCGGAAAAACTGTTTTTT.

This chain connects TRBV15 to TRBJ1-2, with a weak D call TRBD1 (5 bases). In germline, CDR1 is LNHNV, CDR2 YYDKDF (reference sequence). V lost 5 bases and J lost 5, with 15 bases in between. The CDR3 runs to 14 residues. The CDR3: CATSPQRGLYGYTF. The CDR3 coding sequence is TGTGCCACCAGCCCGCAAAGGGGCCTGTATGGCTACACCTTC.

In its sample, this clonotype was seen once. The rearrangement links TRBV7-9 to TRBJ2-5, with a tentative D call TRBD1 (5 bases). V shed 10 bases and J shed 7 bases, with 16 bases lying between them. The CDR3 contains 12 residues. Germline V gene data show CDR1 as SEHNR and CDR2 as FQNEAQ (reference sequence). The CDR3, as DNA: TGTGCCACCAGTAGGGGTGTCGGGACCCAGTACTTC. It is translated as CATSRGVGTQYF.

This rearrangement joins TRBV4-3 to TRBJ1-5, with 9 bases lining up with TRBD1. The V gene end was trimmed by 3 bases and the J gene end by 5 bases; junction bases not matched to a gene: 11. Germline CDR1 is LGHNA and CDR2 is YSLEER. The length of the CDR3 is 17 residues. The CDR3 bases are TGCGCCAGCAGCCAGGGGGAGGGGACAGGGCTCGATCAGCCCCAGCATTTT. Encoded protein: CASSQGEGTGLDQPQHF.

Details on this clonotype: It may be a read error: a sequence one base away is much more abundant. The genes are TRBV2 and TRBJ2-7; 8 nucleotides match TRBD1. This CDR3 is 16 amino acids long. The germline gives CDR1 SNHLY, CDR2 FYNNEI. CDR3 residues: CASSVDLGQADYEQYF. CDR3 nucleotides: TGTGCCAGTAGTGTAGATCTGGGACAGGCGGACTACGAGCAGTACTTC.

This clonotype showed up many times. The chain joins TRBV20-1 to TRBJ1-4; TRBD1 might be the D (5 bases). The V gene's germline CDR1 is DFQATT and CDR2 SNEGSKA (reference sequence). The CDR3 is 14 residues long. The V end was cut by 5 bases, the J end by 4 bases, with 14 bases between. In DNA form, the CDR3 reads TGCAGTGCTGGGACGCTTTGGGATAATGAAAAACTGTTTTTT. Translation: CSAGTLWDNEKLFF.